A selection of T cell receptor beta chains follows, all from one sample in a study of technical replicates of blood from a handful of donors. Using immunoSEQ multiplex PCR, the repertoire was profiled, and TCRdb retains in-frame clones only, with some absent. The table has about 88,000 clones, roughly 94% seen once. Sequenced: T cells isolated from PBMCs. These receptors originate from a human donor in good health. Each CDR3 is given without its conserved first and last residue.

V: TRBV5-6; length: 14; CDR3: ASSRMPNSGQETQY
V: TRBV2; length: 12; CDR3: ASNVEGAYTEAF
V: TRBV6-5; length: 11; CDR3: ASGVYPGDTQY
V: TRBV7-9; length: 11; CDR3: ASRQDFSYEQY
V: TRBV4-2; length: 11; CDR3: ASSLPYDNEQF
V: TRBV7-7; length: 11; CDR3: ASSLAPAGELF
V: TRBV5-1; length: 11; CDR3: ASSLAWQTEAF
V: TRBV6-5; length: 12; CDR3: ASSYGDNQETQY
V: TRBV9; length: 14; CDR3: ASSVDGHRGPGGYT
V: TRBV5-8; length: 11; CDR3: ASSLDRNQPQH
V: TRBV19; length: 11; CDR3: ASRASGLYEQF
V: TRBV28; length: 8; CDR3: ASSPRGYT
V: TRBV2; length: 13; CDR3: ASSEGEVDTGELF
V: TRBV4-2; length: 14; CDR3: ASTSRDRDDTGELF
V: TRBV2; length: 13; CDR3: ASSLLAGEVDTQY
V: TRBV5-4; length: 12; CDR3: ASSWDRSQYGYT
V: TRBV7-2; length: 10; CDR3: ASSLEVSAYT
V: TRBV7-3; length: 11; CDR3: ASSPPGGNTIY
V: TRBV5-4; length: 14; CDR3: ASAKREGRNTDTQY
V: TRBV6-5; length: 13; CDR3: ASSYSRDRGYEQY
V: TRBV27; length: 12; CDR3: ASSRLQGRHEQY
V: TRBV13; length: 11; CDR3: ASSLGQYTEAF
V: TRBV7-9; length: 10; CDR3: ASSLDRGQAF
V: TRBV28; length: 14; CDR3: ASSHSWGTGSYEQY
V: TRBV18; length: 16; CDR3: ASSPTSGRAGSYNEQF
V: TRBV27; length: 11; CDR3: ASTGLTRSPLH
V: TRBV4-3; length: 11; CDR3: ASSPGTLYEQY
V: TRBV11-3; length: 11; CDR3: ASRLQGTGELF
V: TRBV23-1; length: 11; CDR3: ASTPRGNTEAF
V: TRBV18; length: 12; CDR3: ASSPPSREETQY
V: TRBV28; length: 13; CDR3: ASSLRGPSSYEQY
V: TRBV10-3; length: 13; CDR3: AISESGQENTEAF
V: TRBV9; length: 11; CDR3: ASSVGRGDEQF
V: TRBV25-1; length: 9; CDR3: ASTTEWVVF
V: TRBV5-1; length: 12; CDR3: ASRQGITNEKLF
V: TRBV7-2; length: 16; CDR3: ASSSLTRTTGIVYEQY
V: TRBV30; length: 12; CDR3: AWSSRVYGNTIY
V: TRBV5-1; length: 13; CDR3: ASSLEGQGVSEQY
V: TRBV9; length: 13; CDR3: ASSIRTGGNEKLF
V: TRBV7-2; length: 13; CDR3: ASSLEVAGGYEQY
V: TRBV7-3; length: 10; CDR3: ASSLGQGLYT
V: TRBV11-3; length: 14; CDR3: ASSLAGTLSGNTIY
V: TRBV9; length: 14; CDR3: ASSVGGGLDVGEQF
V: TRBV7-3; length: 12; CDR3: ASSPRLMNTEAF
V: TRBV5-1; length: 11; CDR3: ASSLEPTREQY
V: TRBV6-5; length: 12; CDR3: ASRLDRGIGELF
V: TRBV21-1; length: 16; CDR3: ASSKDFLQGAPRNEQF
V: TRBV19; length: 12; CDR3: ASSWASGTYEQY
V: TRBV14; length: 11; CDR3: ASSPGAVYGYT
V: TRBV6-1; length: 9; CDR3: ASSDPDEQF
V: TRBV30; length: 13; CDR3: AWSREMRELETQY
V: TRBV15; length: 13; CDR3: ATSLPRPNGNEQY
V: TRBV7-2; length: 11; CDR3: ASSFGLAYEQY
V: TRBV7-2; length: 15; CDR3: ASSLAGGSLSSYEQY
V: TRBV13; length: 13; CDR3: ASSYRDRGYNGYT